These T cell receptor beta chains were read from a single sample in a study of shared clonotypes between healthy human individuals. Assay used: immunoSEQ multiplex PCR; TCRdb lists only in-frame clones, some missing. The sample has about 1 million clones; approximately 70% are singletons. Sequences were obtained from memory CD4+ T cells sorted from blood. The receptors were gathered from a man in his late teens or twenties in good health. Each CDR3 is given with its conserved first and last residue. Fields, in order: V gene, CDR3 length, clone size, J gene, D gene, CDR3 DNA, CDR3 protein. A D gene is named only where the DNA matches it firmly. Expanded clones are given a class, and other clones once, few, many or no size at all.

v_call: TRBV27; cdr3_length: 16; clone_size: -; j_call: TRBJ2-7; d_call: TRBD1; cdr3_nt: TGTGCCAGCAGTATCTCCGGGACAGGGGGAAGGTACGAGCAGTACTTC; cdr3_aa: CASSISGTGGRYEQYF
v_call: TRBV4-3; cdr3_length: 16; clone_size: -; j_call: TRBJ2-3; d_call: -; cdr3_nt: TGCGCCAGCAGCCAAGCTGGAAAGGGGGGACAGGATACGCAGTATTTT; cdr3_aa: CASSQAGKGGQDTQYF
v_call: TRBV4-1; cdr3_length: 13; clone_size: few; j_call: TRBJ2-6; d_call: -; cdr3_nt: TGCGCCAGCAGCCAGCCTGGGGCCAACGTCCTGACTTTC; cdr3_aa: CASSQPGANVLTF
v_call: TRBV7-2; cdr3_length: 13; clone_size: -; j_call: TRBJ2-7; d_call: TRBD2; cdr3_nt: TGTGCCAGCAGCTCAGGACTAGCGGGAGGGGCGTACTTC; cdr3_aa: CASSSGLAGGAYF
v_call: TRBV5-4; cdr3_length: 15; clone_size: -; j_call: TRBJ2-3; d_call: -; cdr3_nt: TGTGCCAGCAGCCCCGGGCTAGCGAGCACAGATACGCAGTATTTT; cdr3_aa: CASSPGLASTDTQYF
v_call: TRBV19; cdr3_length: 13; clone_size: few; j_call: TRBJ2-4; d_call: -; cdr3_nt: TGTGCCAGTAGTATTCTCCAGGGGAACATTCAGTACTTC; cdr3_aa: CASSILQGNIQYF
v_call: TRBV7-2; cdr3_length: 15; clone_size: -; j_call: TRBJ2-2; d_call: -; cdr3_nt: TGTGCCAGCAGCTTAGGAATGGCGGCTAGAGGGGAGCTGTTTTTT; cdr3_aa: CASSLGMAARGELFF
v_call: TRBV7-6; cdr3_length: 14; clone_size: few; j_call: TRBJ1-6; d_call: -; cdr3_nt: TGTGCCAGCAGCTTAAGAGTAAGGAATTCACCCCTCCACTTT; cdr3_aa: CASSLRVRNSPLHF
v_call: TRBV10-2; cdr3_length: 14; clone_size: -; j_call: TRBJ1-2; d_call: TRBD1; cdr3_nt: TGCGCCAGCAGTGAGTCGGGACAGCGGAATGGCTACACCTTC; cdr3_aa: CASSESGQRNGYTF
v_call: TRBV11-3; cdr3_length: 14; clone_size: few; j_call: TRBJ2-4; d_call: -; cdr3_nt: TGTGCCAGCAGCTTAGTCCATCAGGGTAACATTCAGTACTTC; cdr3_aa: CASSLVHQGNIQYF
v_call: TRBV11-3; cdr3_length: 15; clone_size: -; j_call: TRBJ2-2; d_call: TRBD2; cdr3_nt: TGTGCCAGCAGCTTAGGGACTAGCCGCGGCGGGGAGCTGTTTTTT; cdr3_aa: CASSLGTSRGGELFF
v_call: TRBV5-8; cdr3_length: 16; clone_size: -; j_call: TRBJ1-2; d_call: -; cdr3_nt: TGTGCCAGCAGCTTGTGGGACGGAAAAGCTAACTATGGCTACACCTTC; cdr3_aa: CASSLWDGKANYGYTF
v_call: TRBV6-1; cdr3_length: 17; clone_size: once; j_call: TRBJ1-6; d_call: TRBD1; cdr3_nt: TGTGCCAGCAGTGGCGACAGGGGACCCTCCTATAATTCACCCCTCCACTTT; cdr3_aa: CASSGDRGPSYNSPLHF
v_call: TRBV2; cdr3_length: 14; clone_size: -; j_call: TRBJ2-2; d_call: TRBD2; cdr3_nt: TGTGCCAGCAGGCCAGCGGGGAAGACCGGGGAGCTGTTTTTT; cdr3_aa: CASRPAGKTGELFF
v_call: TRBV4-1; cdr3_length: 14; clone_size: -; j_call: TRBJ1-2; d_call: -; cdr3_nt: TGCGCCAGCAGCCTCTCGGGGGAGGGCTATGGCTACACCTTC; cdr3_aa: CASSLSGEGYGYTF
v_call: TRBV14; cdr3_length: 15; clone_size: -; j_call: TRBJ2-7; d_call: -; cdr3_nt: TGTGCCAGCAGCCAAGAGGGGAAACCCGCCTACGAGCAGTACTTC; cdr3_aa: CASSQEGKPAYEQYF
v_call: TRBV7-9; cdr3_length: 15; clone_size: -; j_call: TRBJ2-1; d_call: TRBD2; cdr3_nt: TGTGCCAGCAGCCCGCGGACTAGCGGACGGAATGAGCAGTTCTTC; cdr3_aa: CASSPRTSGRNEQFF
v_call: TRBV5-1; cdr3_length: 15; clone_size: -; j_call: TRBJ2-5; d_call: -; cdr3_nt: TGCGCCAGCAGCTTGGCCCCCGACAGAGAAGAGACCCAGTACTTC; cdr3_aa: CASSLAPDREETQYF
v_call: TRBV21-1; cdr3_length: 12; clone_size: -; j_call: TRBJ1-2; d_call: -; cdr3_nt: TGTGCCAGCAACGTTGAGAGCTATGGCTACACCTTC; cdr3_aa: CASNVESYGYTF
v_call: TRBV5-1; cdr3_length: 14; clone_size: few; j_call: TRBJ1-2; d_call: -; cdr3_nt: TGCGCCAGCAGCCCCTGGGGAGGGACGGATGGCTACACCTTC; cdr3_aa: CASSPWGGTDGYTF
v_call: TRBV2; cdr3_length: 17; clone_size: -; j_call: TRBJ1-3; d_call: -; cdr3_nt: TGTGCCAGCAGTGAAGGACGAAAGTCTCTCTCTGGAAACACCATATATTTT; cdr3_aa: CASSEGRKSLSGNTIYF
v_call: TRBV11-3; cdr3_length: 14; clone_size: -; j_call: TRBJ2-1; d_call: -; cdr3_nt: TGTGCCAGCAGCTTGGGTGACAGCTACAATGAGCAGTTCTTC; cdr3_aa: CASSLGDSYNEQFF
v_call: TRBV18; cdr3_length: 15; clone_size: -; j_call: TRBJ2-5; d_call: TRBD2; cdr3_nt: TGTGCCAGCTCACCCTCTGGGACTAGCATTGAGACCCAGTACTTC; cdr3_aa: CASSPSGTSIETQYF
v_call: TRBV7-2; cdr3_length: 15; clone_size: -; j_call: TRBJ2-3; d_call: -; cdr3_nt: TGTGCCAGCAGCTTAGAAGGGAAAAGCACAGATACGCAGTATTTT; cdr3_aa: CASSLEGKSTDTQYF
v_call: TRBV10-3; cdr3_length: 14; clone_size: -; j_call: TRBJ1-1; d_call: -; cdr3_nt: TGTGCCATCAGTGAGTCTGCAATGAACACTGAAGCTTTCTTT; cdr3_aa: CAISESAMNTEAFF